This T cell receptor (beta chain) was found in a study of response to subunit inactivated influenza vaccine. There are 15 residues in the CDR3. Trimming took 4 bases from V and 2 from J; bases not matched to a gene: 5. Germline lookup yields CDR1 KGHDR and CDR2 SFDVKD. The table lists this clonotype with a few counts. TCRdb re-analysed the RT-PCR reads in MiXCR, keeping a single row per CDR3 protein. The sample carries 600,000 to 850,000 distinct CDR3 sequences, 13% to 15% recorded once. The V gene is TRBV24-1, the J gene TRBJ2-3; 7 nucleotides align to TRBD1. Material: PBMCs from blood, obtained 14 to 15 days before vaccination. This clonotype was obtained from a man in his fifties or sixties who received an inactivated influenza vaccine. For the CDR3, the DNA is TGTGCCACCAGTGAAGGGACAGCCAACACAGATACGCAGTATTTT. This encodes CATSEGTANTDTQYF.